Presented here are 30 T cell receptor beta chains from one specimen sequenced in a study of blood T cell repertoires in COVID-19. The protocol was immunoSEQ multiplex PCR, while the TCRdb copy is restricted to in-frame clones and leaves out a portion. In the table there are approximately 74,000 clones, roughly 88% of which are singletons. The source material was peripheral blood. The receptors were sampled from a man aged 70 or older with acute or convalescent COVID-19.

V gene TRBV2 combines with J gene TRBJ2-1; D ambiguous. V was shortened by 4 bases and J by 1 base, with 11 bases between the two germline ends. The CDR3 sequence is 15 residues long. Germline CDR1 reads SNHLY; CDR2 reads FYNNEI. The DNA for the CDR3 is TGTGCCAGCAGTGCTGACACCGCTTCCTACAATGAGCAGTTCTTC. Amino acids: CASSADTASYNEQFF.

This sequence joins TRBV7-3 and TRBJ2-7; weak D call: TRBD2 (6 bases). This CDR3 comprises 12 residues. Deletions cut 0 bases from V and 6 bases from J, with 6 bases between. The germline V gene has CDR1 SGHTA and CDR2 FQGTGA. The CDR3 loop reads CASSLTGGEQYF. The CDR3, as DNA: TGTGCCAGCAGCTTAACCGGGGGCGAGCAGTACTTC.

The CDR3 is CASSSGQTQNEKLFF. CDR3 sequence (DNA): TGCGCCAGCAGCTCCGGACAGACACAGAATGAAAAACTGTTTTTT. The rearrangement joins TRBV5-1 to TRBJ1-4; weak D call: TRBD1 (6 bases). Germline V gives CDR1 SGHRS, CDR2 YFSETQ. The CDR3 covers 15 residues. V was cut by 3 bases and J by 5 bases, with 14 bases left in between. Together with reference TRBV5-1 and TRBJ1-4, the CDR3 gives the full variable domain: KAGVTQTPRYLIKTRGQQVTLSCSPISGHRSVSWYQQTPGQGLQFLFEYFSETQRNKGNFPGRFSGRQFSNSRSEMNVSTLELGDSALYLCASSSGQTQNEKLFFGSGTQLSVL.

The chain carries TRBV24-1 and TRBJ2-2; D remains unclear. The ends were cut back, 6 bases at V and 4 bases at J, with 5 bases in the middle. Germline V gene sequence: CDR1 KGHDR, CDR2 SFDVKD. CDR3 length equals 12 residues. For the CDR3, the DNA is TGTGCCACCAGTACAAGCACCGGGGAGCTGTTTTTT. Its protein is CATSTSTGELFF.

This clone was counted a few times. J is TRBJ2-7 and V is TRBV20-1; 7 bases map to TRBD1. The CDR3 runs 14 residues. Germline V CDR1 and CDR2: DFQATT, SNEGSKA (reference sequence). V shed 3 bases, J shed 4 bases, and the junction held 9 bases outside the gene matches. CDR3 sequence reads: CSASTGAGGYEQYF. DNA of the CDR3: TGCAGTGCTAGTACCGGGGCAGGGGGTTACGAGCAGTACTTC.

This clone has just a few counts. The CDR3 DNA follows: TGTGCCAGCAGTACACGGCAGGGCTCCTCCTACGAGCAGTACTTC. The encoded protein is CASSTRQGSSYEQYF. V is TRBV6-2 or TRBV6-3 and J is TRBJ2-7; tentative D call: TRBD1 (5 bases). Germline lookup yields CDR1 MNHEY and CDR2 SVGEGT. Trimming removed 5 bases from V and 0 bases from J, with 14 bases in between. The CDR3 is 15 amino acids.

The V gene is TRBV3-1 (or the pseudogene TRBV3-2), the J gene TRBJ1-1; D is unresolved. V lost 0 bases to trimming and J lost 4 bases, with 9 bases between them. Germline CDR1 LGHDT, CDR2 YNNKEL (reference sequence). The CDR3 contains 14 residues. CDR3 in amino acids: CASSQDIRITEAFF. CDR3 coding DNA: TGTGCCAGCAGCCAAGATATTAGAATCACTGAAGCTTTCTTT.

The genes are TRBV29-1 and TRBJ2-5; D is unresolved. Germline CDR1 reads SQVTM; CDR2 reads ANQGSEA. The CDR3 runs 14 residues. Trimming removed 6 bases at V and 1 base at J, with 15 bases between. The CDR3 sequence is CSVERHLAQETQYF. In DNA, the CDR3 is TGCAGCGTAGAGAGACACCTCGCCCAAGAGACCCAGTACTTC.

The chain joins TRBV2 to TRBJ2-3; the match to TRBD1 covers 9 bases. The trim removed 10 bases at V and 3 bases at J, leaving 5 bases unmatched. CDR1 is SNHLY, CDR2 FYNNEI, per germline. CDR3 length: 13 amino acids. The CDR3 protein is CATAGQGTDTQYF. The CDR3 nucleotides are TGTGCCACCGCGGGACAGGGAACAGATACGCAGTATTTT. Full variable domain (remainder filled in from reference TRBV2 and TRBJ2-3): EPEVTQTPSHQVTQMGQEVILRCVPISNHLYFYWYRQILGQKVEFLVSFYNNEISEKSEIFDDQFSVERPDGSNFTLKIRSTKLEDSAMYFCATAGQGTDTQYFGPGTRLTVL.

The chain uses TRBV18 and TRBJ1-2, with TRBD1 matching over 10 bases. J lost 3 bases, V lost 2 bases, and 0 bases had no gene match. CDR3 length: 14 residues. Looked up from germline, CDR1 is KGHSH and CDR2 is LQKENI. The CDR3 protein is CASSPGTGDYGYTF. CDR3 coding DNA: TGTGCCAGCTCACCAGGGACAGGGGACTATGGCTACACCTTC.

This clone appeared a single time. The gene calls are TRBV29-1 and TRBJ1-3, with TRBD1 matching 7 bases. The V gene end was trimmed by 2 bases and the J gene end by 15 bases; junction bases not matched to a gene: 7. This CDR3 comprises 11 residues. CDR1 and CDR2 (germline): SQVTM, ANQGSEA. CDR3 in amino acids: CSVESGTVEYF. DNA of the CDR3: TGCAGCGTTGAATCCGGGACAGTGGAATATTTT.

This chain joins TRBV5-1 and TRBJ2-7; perhaps TRBD2 as D (6 bases). V lost 0 bases, J lost 0 bases, and 10 bases lay in between. The CDR3 is made up of 15 amino acids. Germline values: CDR1 SGHRS, CDR2 YFSETQ. The CDR3 DNA reads TGCGCCAGCAGCTTGGGGGGAGGTAACTCCTACGAGCAGTACTTC. Protein: CASSLGGGNSYEQYF.

A word on this clone: At the DNA level, this CDR3 is encoded by other sequences in the same sample as well. The chain joins TRBV19 to TRBJ1-1; TRBD1 is a possible D gene (5 bases). Trimming pared 6 bases from V and 3 bases from J, leaving 11 bases between. The germline gives CDR1 LNHDA, CDR2 SQIVND (reference sequence). The CDR3 has 13 amino acids. The chain's CDR3 is CASSLQGDTEAFF. Here the CDR3 DNA reads TGTGCCAGTAGCCTCCAGGGTGACACTGAAGCTTTCTTT. Full variable domain (rest looked up from reference TRBV19 and TRBJ1-1): DGGITQSPKYLFRKEGQNVTLSCEQNLNHDAMYWYRQDPGQGLRLIYYSQIVNDFQKGDIAEGYSVSREKKESFPLTVTSAQKNPTAFYLCASSLQGDTEAFFGQGTRLTVV.

The rearrangement uses TRBV4-3 and TRBJ2-2; D is ambiguous. Germline V gene sequence: CDR1 LGHNA, CDR2 YSLEER. V lost 1 base, J lost 0 bases, and 12 bases lay in between. CDR3 length: 17 residues. The CDR3 sequence is CASSQGSSNANTGELFF. CDR3 DNA sequence: TGCGCCAGCAGCCAAGGTTCGTCTAACGCGAACACCGGGGAGCTGTTTTTT.

This clone is a singleton in its sample. The chain recombines TRBV7-2 with TRBJ2-7; TRBD2 might be the D (7 bases). Per germline, CDR1 SGHTA and CDR2 FQGNSA. There are 15 residues in the CDR3. Deletions cut 4 bases from V and 2 bases from J, with 15 bases between. CDR3 sequence reads: CASSSDRGGAYEQYF. The CDR3 coding sequence is TGTGCCAGCAGCTCGGATAGGGGGGGTGCCTACGAGCAGTACTTC.

The chain links TRBV7-2 to TRBJ1-2; 10 bases are shared with TRBD1. Germline CDR1 SGHTA, CDR2 FQGNSA. The CDR3 is 14 amino acids. V trimming: 5 bases; J trimming: 3 bases; junction bases outside the gene matches: 3. The CDR3 loop is CASSTGQGYYGYTF. Here the CDR3 DNA reads TGTGCCAGCAGCACGGGACAGGGGTACTATGGCTACACCTTC.

This chain uses TRBV28 with TRBJ2-7; weak D call: TRBD1 (5 bases). CDR3 length equals 11 residues. Trimming left V 3 bases short and J 9 bases short, with 9 bases between. The V gene's germline CDR1 is MDHEN and CDR2 SYDVKM. CDR3 sequence (DNA): TGTGCCAGCAGTTTCCGACAGCTGCAGTACTTC. This gives the protein CASSFRQLQYF.

The rearrangement uses TRBV3-1 (or the pseudogene TRBV3-2) and TRBJ1-2, with D possibly matching TRBD1 (5 bases). CDR1 is LGHDT, CDR2 YNNKEL, per germline (reference sequence). The CDR3 covers 16 residues. Trimming stripped 1 base from V and 1 base from J, with 13 bases between. In nucleotides, the CDR3 is TGTGCCAGCAGCCAAGCTGGGGCAAGAAGTAACTATGGCTACACCTTC. Amino acid sequence: CASSQAGARSNYGYTF.

The V gene is TRBV6-5, the J gene TRBJ1-2, with D possibly matching TRBD1 (5 bases). V shed 0 bases and J shed 2 bases, with 10 bases lying between them. The CDR3 has 15 amino acids. Germline V gene data show CDR1 as MNHEY and CDR2 as SVGAGI. The CDR3 loop reads CASSYSAGYNYGYTF. CDR3 DNA sequence: TGTGCCAGCAGTTACTCGGCAGGGTACAACTATGGCTACACCTTC.

J is TRBJ1-5 and V is TRBV27; the match to TRBD1 covers 7 bases. This CDR3 has 15 residues. With V trimmed by 2 bases and J by 7 bases, 8 bases remained unmatched. Germline V gives CDR1 MNHEY, CDR2 SMNVEV (reference sequence). The CDR3: CASSLGGQVRQPQHF. The CDR3 coding sequence is TGTGCCAGCAGTTTAGGAGGACAGGTCCGGCAGCCCCAGCATTTT.

With respect to this clone: Within the sample, other DNA sequences also encode this same CDR3. The CDR3 protein is CASSFGQGNYGYTF. CDR3 coding DNA: TGTGCCAGCAGTTTCGGACAGGGCAATTATGGCTACACCTTC. This chain uses TRBV28 with TRBJ1-2, with 8 positions matching TRBD1. The CDR3 totals 14 residues. Germline trimming cut 3 bases from V and 5 bases from J; bases unmatched to any gene: 5. Germline CDR1 is MDHEN and CDR2 is SYDVKM.

The J gene is TRBJ2-1, the V gene TRBV7-2; TRBD1 matches 11 bases. The trim removed 5 bases at V and 8 bases at J, leaving 14 bases unmatched. The germline V gene encodes CDR1 SGHTA and CDR2 FQGNSA. This CDR3 comprises 17 residues. Written as DNA, the CDR3 is TGTGCCAGCAGCGTCACCGGGACAGGGGGTGTTTGGCATGAGCAGTTCTTC. Protein sequence: CASSVTGTGGVWHEQFF.

The chain couples TRBV5-4 to TRBJ1-6; D ambiguous. Per the germline V gene, CDR1 is SGHNT and CDR2 is YYREEE (reference sequence). The V end was cut by 1 base, the J end by 8 bases, with 10 bases between. This CDR3 is built from 14 residues. In nucleotides, the CDR3 is TGTGCCAGCAGCTTGAGAGGGCACGATTCACCCCTCCACTTT. Translating it yields CASSLRGHDSPLHF. The full variable domain, with the rest looked up from reference TRBV5-4 and TRBJ1-6, is ETGVTQSPTHLIKTRGQQVTLRCSSQSGHNTVSWYQQALGQGPQFIFQYYREEENGRGNFPPRFSGLQFPNYSSELNVNALELDDSALYLCASSLRGHDSPLHFGNGTRLTVT.

The gene calls are TRBV11-2 and TRBJ1-1; 7 bases are shared with TRBD1. With V trimmed by 5 bases and J by 9 bases, 12 bases remained unmatched. The length of the CDR3 is 14 residues. Looked up from germline, CDR1 is SGHAT and CDR2 is FQNNGV. CDR3 in amino acids: CASSHLRTGLKAFF. The CDR3 DNA follows: TGTGCCAGCAGCCACTTACGGACAGGCCTTAAAGCTTTCTTT.

V gene TRBV7-9 combines with J gene TRBJ2-7; 8 bases map to TRBD1. V was clipped by 6 bases and J by 2 bases; unmatched bases: 3. The CDR3 contains 13 residues. CDR1 SEHNR and CDR2 FQNEAQ come from the germline V gene (reference sequence). This chain's CDR3 is CASSRTGTYEQYF. Here the CDR3 DNA reads TGTGCCAGCAGTCGGACAGGGACCTACGAGCAGTACTTC.

CDR3 in amino acids: CASSSARSGGGRAQHF. CDR3 nucleotides: TGTGCCAGCAGTTCCGCACGGTCCGGGGGAGGTAGGGCCCAGCATTTT. The chain combines TRBV27 with TRBJ1-5; possible D gene TRBD1, 5 bases. The CDR3 contains 16 residues. The V gene lost 4 bases and the J gene lost 11 bases, with 24 bases spanning the gap. Looked up from germline, CDR1 is MNHEY and CDR2 is SMNVEV (reference sequence).

The rearrangement links TRBV5-1 to TRBJ2-2; 8 bases line up with TRBD1. Per the germline V gene, CDR1 is SGHRS and CDR2 is YFSETQ. The CDR3 consists of 15 residues. Losses at the gene ends were 3 bases for V and 7 bases for J; bases not matched to a gene: 8. The CDR3 DNA sequence: TGCGCCAGCAGCTGGCAGGGGGCGTACGGCGGGGAGCTGTTTTTT. Translating gives CASSWQGAYGGELFF.

The chain recombines TRBV5-1 with TRBJ1-1; D gene unclear. CDR1 is SGHRS and CDR2 is YFSETQ in the germline V gene. The CDR3 runs to 14 residues. Between the trimmed V and J ends, which lost 0 bases and 1 base, there was a span of 7 bases. CDR3 sequence: CASSLGPGNTEAFF. In DNA, the CDR3 is TGCGCCAGCAGCTTGGGGCCGGGGAACACTGAAGCTTTCTTT.

This clone was recorded only once. The rearrangement links TRBV11-2 to TRBJ2-2, with D perhaps TRBD2 (6 bases). V dropped 8 bases and J dropped 6 bases, with 22 bases sitting between them. Germline V gene data show CDR1 as SGHAT and CDR2 as FQNNGV. The CDR3 has 16 residues. CDR3 DNA sequence: TGTGCCAGCGTCCCCCGTTTCGGGAGCGTACCCGGGGAGCTGTTTTTT. This gives the protein CASVPRFGSVPGELFF.

This chain links TRBV14 with TRBJ2-3; 10 bases line up with TRBD1. The germline CDR1 and CDR2 sequences are SGHDN and FVKESK. The CDR3 has 14 residues. The V and J ends lost 6 bases and 5 bases, in that order; junction bases with no gene match: 5. DNA of the CDR3: TGTGCCAGCAGACGGACAGGGGGTGGAGATACGCAGTATTTT. This sequence encodes CASRRTGGGDTQYF.